This T cell receptor (beta chain) was recorded in a study of cytomegalovirus exposure and HLA in healthy donors (TCRdb year 2017). At the level of the whole study: According to a later analysis, the 120 or so validation repertoires were produced on the same platform as the roughly 720 repertoires of the first cohort. High-throughput TCR immunosequencing, statistical association of individual TCRs with disease status, and machine learning were combined to predict cytomegalovirus infection status. A separate validation cohort of about 110 different subjects was used in addition to the roughly 670-subject first cohort. The aim of the study was to test whether cataloging public T cell receptors could identify signatures of past pathogen exposure. The paper as a whole reports these results and caveats: Three of the identified cytomegalovirus-associated TCR beta chains were confirmed in vitro to be specific for cytomegalovirus antigens. Of the cluster scores, approximately 95% were above 0 in a later analysis, which found that TCRs clustered in the first cohort also tended to co-occur in the 95 to 150 validation repertoires. The classifier was reported to diagnose cytomegalovirus status with high specificity and sensitivity in both the original and validation cohorts. A total of around 150 TCR beta chains were listed by the study as associated with cytomegalovirus. The authors suggested that the approach could potentially be generalized to other disease states and immunological phenotypes. While some public TCRs were present in many individuals, most TCR sequences turned up only very rarely across donors. A later analysis had no HLA typing for the validation cohort, so co-occurrence there was scored across all 130 or so repertoires.

Libraries were constructed by the immunoSEQ multiplex PCR assay. Concerning the study's data processing: A statistical classification framework was built for diagnosing cytomegalovirus status from the catalog of TCR beta chain sequences. TCRdb mirrors the immuneACCESS table, restricted to in-frame sequences. Some clones are absent from its copies; in checked studies, under half trace to an unresolved V gene, and the reason for the others is unknown. V and J calls and clone size come straight from that table; D and trimming were deduced from the DNA. The sample includes about 110,000 clones, with 89% observed a single time. Clones ranked in the top ten supply about 1.9% of the sample. The donors were included in the validation cohort of some 120 subjects, a group kept apart from the roughly 610-subject first cohort. This clone was observed a handful of times. Which antigen it targets is not known. The sample holds no much larger clone one base away, and base qualities are not on file.

Source material: PBMCs. This receptor was identified in a woman aged 18-30 years in good health and CMV-seronegative.

The CDR3 reads as follows: CASSSVTGGVREKLFF. At the DNA level, the sequence is TGTGCCAGCAGTTCCGTCACAGGGGGAGTAAGGGAAAAACTGTTTTTT. The rearrangement joined TRBV7-2 to TRBJ1-4, with 8 junctional bases fitting TRBD1. Trimming accounts for 6 bases at V and 8 bases at J, while the number of junction bases matched to no gene is 14. Via the germline V gene, CDR1 is SGHTA and CDR2 FQGNSA. Inclusive of the bounding cysteine and phenylalanine, the CDR3 is 16 residues long. CDR3 DNA is the only sequence kept; it has 48 bases, read in frame from the first base.